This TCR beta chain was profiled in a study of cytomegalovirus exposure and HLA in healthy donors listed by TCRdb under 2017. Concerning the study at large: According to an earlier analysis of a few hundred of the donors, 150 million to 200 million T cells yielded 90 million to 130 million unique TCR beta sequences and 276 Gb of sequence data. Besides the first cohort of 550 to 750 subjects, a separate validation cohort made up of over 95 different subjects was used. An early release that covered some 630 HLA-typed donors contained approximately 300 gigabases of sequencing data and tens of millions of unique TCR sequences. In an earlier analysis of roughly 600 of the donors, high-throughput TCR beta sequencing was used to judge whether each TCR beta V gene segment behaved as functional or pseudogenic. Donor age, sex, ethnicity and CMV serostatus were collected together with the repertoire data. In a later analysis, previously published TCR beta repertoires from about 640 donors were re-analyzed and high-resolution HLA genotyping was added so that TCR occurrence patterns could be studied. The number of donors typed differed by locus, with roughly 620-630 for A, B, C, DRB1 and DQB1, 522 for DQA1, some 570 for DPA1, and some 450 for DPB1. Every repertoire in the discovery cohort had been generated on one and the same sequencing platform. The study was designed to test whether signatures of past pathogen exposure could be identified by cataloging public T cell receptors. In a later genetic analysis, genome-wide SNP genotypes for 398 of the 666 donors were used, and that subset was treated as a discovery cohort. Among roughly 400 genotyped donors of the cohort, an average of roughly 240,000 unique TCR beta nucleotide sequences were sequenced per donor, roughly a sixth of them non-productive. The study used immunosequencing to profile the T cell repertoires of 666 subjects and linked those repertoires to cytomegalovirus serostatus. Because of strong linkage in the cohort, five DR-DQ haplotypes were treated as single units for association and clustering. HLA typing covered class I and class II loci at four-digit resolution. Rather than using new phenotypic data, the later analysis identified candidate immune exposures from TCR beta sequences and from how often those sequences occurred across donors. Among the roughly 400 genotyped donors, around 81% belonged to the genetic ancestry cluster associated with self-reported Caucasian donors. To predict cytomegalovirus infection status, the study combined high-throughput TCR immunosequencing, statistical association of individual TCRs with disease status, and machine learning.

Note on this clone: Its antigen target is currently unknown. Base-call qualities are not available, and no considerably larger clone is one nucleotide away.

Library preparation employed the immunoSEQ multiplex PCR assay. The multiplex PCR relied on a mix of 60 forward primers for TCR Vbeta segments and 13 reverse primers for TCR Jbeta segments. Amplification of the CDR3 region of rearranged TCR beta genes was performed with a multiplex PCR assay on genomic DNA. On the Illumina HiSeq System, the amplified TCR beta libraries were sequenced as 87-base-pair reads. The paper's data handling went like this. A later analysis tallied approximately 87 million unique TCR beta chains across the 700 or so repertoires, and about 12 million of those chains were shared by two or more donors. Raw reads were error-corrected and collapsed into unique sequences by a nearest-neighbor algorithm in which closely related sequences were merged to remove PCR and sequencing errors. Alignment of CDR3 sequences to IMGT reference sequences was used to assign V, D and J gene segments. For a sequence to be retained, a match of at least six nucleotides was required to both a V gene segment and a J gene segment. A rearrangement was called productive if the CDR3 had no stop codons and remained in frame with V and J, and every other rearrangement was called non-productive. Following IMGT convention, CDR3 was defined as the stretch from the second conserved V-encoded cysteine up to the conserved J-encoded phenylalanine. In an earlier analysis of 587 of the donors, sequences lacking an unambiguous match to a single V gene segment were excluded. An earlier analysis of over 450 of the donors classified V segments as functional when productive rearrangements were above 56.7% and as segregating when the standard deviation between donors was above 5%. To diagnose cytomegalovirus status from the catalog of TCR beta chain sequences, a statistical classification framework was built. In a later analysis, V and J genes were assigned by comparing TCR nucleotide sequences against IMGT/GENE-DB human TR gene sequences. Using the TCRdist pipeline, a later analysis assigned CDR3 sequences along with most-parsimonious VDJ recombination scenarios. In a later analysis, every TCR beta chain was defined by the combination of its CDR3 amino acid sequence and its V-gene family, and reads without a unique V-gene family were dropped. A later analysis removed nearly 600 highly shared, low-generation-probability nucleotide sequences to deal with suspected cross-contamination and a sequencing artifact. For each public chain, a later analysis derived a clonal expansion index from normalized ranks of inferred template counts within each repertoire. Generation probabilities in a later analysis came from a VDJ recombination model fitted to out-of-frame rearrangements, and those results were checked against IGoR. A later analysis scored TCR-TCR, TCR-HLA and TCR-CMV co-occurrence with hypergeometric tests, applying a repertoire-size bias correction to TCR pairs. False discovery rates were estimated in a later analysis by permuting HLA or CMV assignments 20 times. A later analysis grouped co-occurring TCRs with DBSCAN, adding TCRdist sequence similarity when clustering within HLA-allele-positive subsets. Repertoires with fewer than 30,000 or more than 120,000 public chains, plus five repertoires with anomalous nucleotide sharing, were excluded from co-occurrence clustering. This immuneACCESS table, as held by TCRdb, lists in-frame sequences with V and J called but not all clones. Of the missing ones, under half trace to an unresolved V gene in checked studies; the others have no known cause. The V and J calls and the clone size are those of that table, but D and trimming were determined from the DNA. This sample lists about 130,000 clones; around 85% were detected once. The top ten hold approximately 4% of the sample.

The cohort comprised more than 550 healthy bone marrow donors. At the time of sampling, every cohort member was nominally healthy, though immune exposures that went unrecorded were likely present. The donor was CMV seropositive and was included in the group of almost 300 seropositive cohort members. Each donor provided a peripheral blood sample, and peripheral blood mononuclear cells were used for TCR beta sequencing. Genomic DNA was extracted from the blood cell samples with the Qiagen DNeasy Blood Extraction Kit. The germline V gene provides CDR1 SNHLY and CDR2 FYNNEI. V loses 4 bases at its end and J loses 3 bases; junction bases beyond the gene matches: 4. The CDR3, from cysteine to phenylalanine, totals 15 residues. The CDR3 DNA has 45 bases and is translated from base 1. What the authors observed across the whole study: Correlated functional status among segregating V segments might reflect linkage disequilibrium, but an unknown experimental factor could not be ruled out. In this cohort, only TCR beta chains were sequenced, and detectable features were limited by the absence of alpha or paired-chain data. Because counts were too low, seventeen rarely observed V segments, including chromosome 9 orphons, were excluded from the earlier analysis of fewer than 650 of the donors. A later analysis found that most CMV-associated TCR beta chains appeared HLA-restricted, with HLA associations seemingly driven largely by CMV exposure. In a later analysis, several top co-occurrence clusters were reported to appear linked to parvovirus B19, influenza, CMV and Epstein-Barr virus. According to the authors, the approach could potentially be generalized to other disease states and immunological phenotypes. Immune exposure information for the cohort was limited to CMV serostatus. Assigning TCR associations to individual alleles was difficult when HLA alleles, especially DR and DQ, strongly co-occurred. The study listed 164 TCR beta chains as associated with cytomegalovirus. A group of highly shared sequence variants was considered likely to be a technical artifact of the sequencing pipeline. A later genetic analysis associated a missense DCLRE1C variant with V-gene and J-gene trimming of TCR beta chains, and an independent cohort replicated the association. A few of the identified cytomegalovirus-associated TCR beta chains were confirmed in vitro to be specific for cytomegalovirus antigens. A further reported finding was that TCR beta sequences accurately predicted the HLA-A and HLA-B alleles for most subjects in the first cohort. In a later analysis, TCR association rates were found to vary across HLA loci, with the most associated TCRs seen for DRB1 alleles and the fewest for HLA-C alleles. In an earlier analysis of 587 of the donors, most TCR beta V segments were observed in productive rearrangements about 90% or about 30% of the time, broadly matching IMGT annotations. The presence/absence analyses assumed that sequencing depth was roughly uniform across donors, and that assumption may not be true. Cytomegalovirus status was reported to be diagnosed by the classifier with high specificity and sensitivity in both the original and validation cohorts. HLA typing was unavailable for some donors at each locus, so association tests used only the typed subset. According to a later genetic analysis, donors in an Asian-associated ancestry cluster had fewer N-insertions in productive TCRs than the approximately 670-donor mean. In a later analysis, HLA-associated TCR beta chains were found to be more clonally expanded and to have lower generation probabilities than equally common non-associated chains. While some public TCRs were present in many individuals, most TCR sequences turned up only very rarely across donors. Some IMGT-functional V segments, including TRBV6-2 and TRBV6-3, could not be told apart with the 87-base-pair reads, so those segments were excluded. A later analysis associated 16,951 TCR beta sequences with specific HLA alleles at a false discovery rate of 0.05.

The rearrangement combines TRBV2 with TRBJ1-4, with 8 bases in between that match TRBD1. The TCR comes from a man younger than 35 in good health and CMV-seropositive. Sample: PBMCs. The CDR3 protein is CASSGQGAPNEKLFF. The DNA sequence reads TGTGCCAGCAGTGGCCAGGGGGCTCCTAATGAAAAACTGTTTTTT.